Below, one T cell receptor (beta chain) is given with its context. The antigen remains undetermined. TCR beta sequencing was performed on blood CD8+ and CD4+ T cells. TEMRA cells were enriched by FACS, and CD4+ and CD8+ T cells were negatively isolated. Trimming cost V 3 bases and J 4 bases; bases outside gene matches: 15. This CDR3 region has 18 residues. Germline V CDR1 and CDR2: LNHDA, SQIVND (reference sequence). The record originates from a study of CD8 T cells in Susac syndrome. Study-wide findings and caveats: The TCR sequencing and HLA analysis in the study involved a relatively small number of individuals, as the study acknowledged.

An amount of RNA that ranged from 0.5 to 1 ug was reverse transcribed with random hexamers. Amplification of TCR beta CDR3 used immunoSEQ multiplex PCR across 54 Vbeta and 13 Jbeta. Each CDR3 protein is one row after TCRdb ran MiXCR on the immunoSEQ multiplex PCR reads. Altogether 100,000 or so distinct CDR3 sequences are present, 85% to 95% being singletons, with the ten largest covering around 0.14%. The chain uses TRBV19 and TRBJ1-5; 7 bases line up with TRBD1. The sequence derives from a human donor in good health. Sequenced: CD4+ T cells from PBMCs. As DNA, the CDR3 is TGTGCCAGTAGTATGCTCTCTCACAGGGGACGCGGTAATCAGCCCCAGCATTTT. The encoded protein is CASSMLSHRGRGNQPQHF. Filled out from reference TRBV19 and TRBJ1-5, the complete variable domain reads DGGITQSPKYLFRKEGQNVTLSCEQNLNHDAMYWYRQDPGQGLRLIYYSQIVNDFQKGDIAEGYSVSREKKESFPLTVTSAQKNPTAFYLCASSMLSHRGRGNQPQHFGDGTRLSIL.